This TCR beta chain was identified during a study of shared clonotypes between healthy human individuals (dated by TCRdb to between 2020 and 2021). For the wider study: A couple of women and a few men aged 18 to 49 years were included in the cohort. To increase sequencing depth and limit assay-specific biases, different laboratories used diverse techniques to prepare libraries and sequence TCR repertoires. The study deeply sequenced blood TCR repertoires of five healthy adults to estimate repertoire size and the extent of clonotype sharing between individuals. Leukapheresis yielded between about 0.94 and 8.9 billion PBMCs per donor. For each donor, CD4 naive and CD4 memory were each run on three plates, CD8 naive on two plates, and CD8 memory on one plate. Study-wide findings and limitations: About 5% of naive CD4, 3.5% of naive CD8, around 2.3% of memory CD4, and 0.4% of memory CD8 clonotypes were shared across several donors. Compared with non-shared clonotypes, the clonotypes found in all four sorted-subset donors had higher generation probabilities. The small number of donors limited the genetic and exposure-history diversity represented. Only blood was sampled, and tissue TCR repertoires likely differ from those in blood. Larger estimated clonotype richness was generally found for naive subsets than for memory subsets. Even with the large sequencing depth, rarefaction of the sorted-subset datasets indicated that sequencing was incomplete. Based on pairwise subsampling, the degree of clonotype sharing among donors was expected to be affected by sequencing depth.

Using the deep immunoSEQ assay, multiplex PCR amplified TCR CDR3 regions from genomic DNA. Extracted genomic DNA from each cell subset was distributed evenly across all wells of several immunoSEQ 96-well plates, and each plate was treated as a replicate. For sorted subsets, around 200 ng genomic DNA, equal to tens of thousands of T cell genomes, was loaded into each replicate PCR. Purified libraries were quantified with a Qubit 3.0 fluorometer, sized on a Bioanalyzer 2100, and re-quantified with the KAPA Library Quantification kit. Each immunoSEQ 96-well plate was sequenced on its own single-read 150-cycle Illumina NextSeq 550 flow cell. The published analysis was carried out like this. Because only junctional sequences without quality scores were contained in the immunoSEQ output, filtering matching that applied to full-length reads could not be performed. To assign V/J genes and CDR3, sequences were annotated against IMGT germline references using PyIR, a Python wrapper for IgBLAST v1.9. Any read was removed if the V/J assignment was weak (E-value above 1e-6), the CDR3 was missing, or the read contained stop codons, out-of-frame junctions, or ambiguous translated residues. A V3J clonotype was defined by an identical inferred V gene, J gene, and CDR3 amino acid sequence. Percentage overlap between repertoires was calculated by dividing the number of shared unique clonotypes by the size of the smaller repertoire. RTK rarefaction, the Chao1 estimator, and Recon v2.1 estimates of unobserved clonotypes were used to assess repertoire richness. OLGA was used to compute generation probabilities for all TCRbeta clonotypes that the gDNA method yielded from a handful of donors. The table comes from immuneACCESS by way of TCRdb, which keeps in-frame sequences with V and J called. Part of the clones is missing from these tables; in studies checked, under half for an unresolved V gene and the rest for unknown reasons. The V and J calls and clone size are taken from that table; D and trimming were inferred from the DNA. The sample contains about 2.3 million clones, about nine tenths of them found a single time. More than 0.35% of the sample is held by the ten biggest clonotypes.

Healthy HIV-negative adults with no recently reported acute infections or vaccinations were included as donors. Every donor was a Caucasian adult residing in Nashville, Tennessee, USA. Magnetic negative selection was used to enrich CD4+ T cells, after which naive cells were positively selected on CD45RA and the negative fraction became the memory subset. Blood was collected by leukapheresis, and PBMCs were isolated by Ficoll-Histopaque density gradient centrifugation and then cryopreserved in liquid nitrogen vapor phase. Analytical flow cytometry was used to check the purity and quantity of each magnetically sorted T cell population. Genomic DNA was isolated from each sorted fraction and quantified by UV absorbance on a Nanodrop 2000c. V is shortened by 0 bases, J by 0 bases, and the region joining them spans 6 bases. From cysteine to phenylalanine, the CDR3 is 15 amino acids long. The entry retains the CDR3 DNA only, 45 bases that are in frame from base 1. Reading the germline V gene (reference sequence) gives CDR1 MNHEY and CDR2 SMNVEV.

As regards this clone: The antigen this receptor binds is unknown. Base qualities were left out, and no much larger clone turns up one base away.

The chain uses TRBV27 and TRBJ1-3, with the D gene not clear enough to name. The source of this sequence is a man in his late teens or twenties in good health. Some clones in this sample may be carry-over from other donors' samples. Sequenced sample: naive CD4+ T cells from PBMCs. The cell subset or site label, read with the paper, signifies: CD45RA+ positively selected. DNA sequence: TGTGCCAGCAGTTTATCGGTCCGCTCTGGAAACACCATATATTTT. Its translation is CASSLSVRSGNTIYF.